The next 15 T cell receptor beta chains were all read from a single sample in a study of blood T cell repertoires in COVID-19. Clones were sequenced by immunoSEQ multiplex PCR, and TCRdb holds only the in-frame ones, with some missing. The sample holds 150,000 to 200,000 clones, about four fifths seen once. The sequenced material came from peripheral blood. These receptors all stem from a man between 35 and 55 years old who had recovered from COVID-19.

The chain combines TRBV7-2 with TRBJ2-7; D perhaps matches TRBD1 (6 bases). The V gene lost 4 bases and the J gene lost 0 bases, with 13 bases spanning the gap. Germline V gene lookup returns CDR1 SGHTA and CDR2 FQGNSA. This CDR3 has 15 amino acids. The CDR3 protein is CASSSQTGSSYEQYF. The CDR3 coding sequence is TGTGCCAGCAGCTCGCAAACAGGGAGCTCCTACGAGCAGTACTTC.

CDR3 region: CASRTTGGRYEQYF. CDR3 nucleotide sequence: TGTGCCAGCAGGACCACAGGGGGCAGGTACGAGCAGTACTTC. The chain uses TRBV28 and TRBJ2-7, with TRBD1 matching 9 bases. CDR3 length: 14 amino acids. Germline CDR1 is MDHEN and CDR2 is SYDVKM. V was pared by 6 bases and J by 4 bases, with 7 bases of the junction left unmatched.

This sequence joins TRBV27 and TRBJ2-3, with 7 bases fitting TRBD2. The CDR3 has 12 residues. CDR1 is MNHEY, CDR2 SMNVEV, per germline (reference sequence). J gave up 8 bases and V 4 bases, and 3 bases lay outside the gene matches. The CDR3 protein is CASSSPGGTQYF. CDR3 coding DNA: TGTGCCAGCAGTTCTCCGGGGGGTACGCAGTATTTT.

V usage is TRBV7-9 and J usage is TRBJ1-1; D perhaps matches TRBD1 (6 bases). The V end was cut by 7 bases, the J end by 2 bases, with 17 bases between. Looked up from germline, CDR1 is SEHNR and CDR2 is FQNEAQ (reference sequence). This CDR3 has 15 amino acids. The CDR3 reads CASTPPGGPNTEAFF. CDR3 nucleotide sequence: TGTGCCAGCACCCCTCCCGGGGGGCCAAACACTGAAGCTTTCTTT.

Remarks on this clone: The junction does not match germline at one end; this may be a read error. The V gene is TRBV5-1, the J gene TRBJ2-4; 8 positions match TRBD1. Germline CDR1 SGHRS, CDR2 YFSETQ. The CDR3 is made up of 14 amino acids. CDR3 sequence: CASSIRTGFGIPQF. The CDR3 DNA follows: TGCGCCAGCAGCATCCGGACAGGGTTCGGTATCCCCCAGTTC.

The V gene is TRBV29-1, the J gene TRBJ1-4; TRBD1 matches 7 bases. Germline V CDR1 and CDR2: SQVTM, ANQGSEA. This CDR3 has 14 amino acids. The J segment lost 8 bases and the V segment lost 4 bases, leaving 10 bases of the junction unmatched. The CDR3, as DNA: TGCAGCGTTGGCCCCCGGGACAGAGGAGAAAAACTGTTTTTT. The encoded protein is CSVGPRDRGEKLFF.

J is TRBJ1-2 and V is TRBV6-1; 8 bases agree with TRBD1. After removal of 1 base from V and 4 bases from J, the junction contained 14 bases not matched to a gene. The CDR3 contains 18 residues. Germline V gene lookup returns CDR1 MNHNS and CDR2 SASEGT. CDR3 amino acids: CASSEVDPVPDRVYGYTF. CDR3 bases: TGTGCCAGCAGTGAAGTGGATCCCGTCCCGGACAGGGTCTATGGCTACACCTTC.

The V call is TRBV6-6, the J call TRBJ1-1; D is uncertain. Trimming shortened V by 2 bases and J by 3 bases, and 13 bases separated the two germline ends. The germline V gene encodes CDR1 MNHNY and CDR2 SVGAGI (reference sequence). The CDR3 covers 15 residues. The CDR3 protein is CASSYARGSYTEAFF. In DNA, the CDR3 is TGTGCCAGCAGTTACGCCAGAGGGTCGTACACTGAAGCTTTCTTT.

This sequence joins TRBV19 and TRBJ1-2; D uncertain. Between the trimmed V and J ends, which lost 1 base and 8 bases, there was a span of 11 bases. The CDR3 covers 13 residues. Germline V lookup: CDR1 LNHDA, CDR2 SQIVND (reference sequence). The DNA for the CDR3 is TGTGCCAGTAGTATAGGGTTGTCAAGCGGCTACACCTTC. It is translated as CASSIGLSSGYTF.

The chain couples TRBV5-1 to TRBJ2-5; 13 positions match TRBD2. Germline assignment: CDR1 SGHRS and CDR2 YFSETQ. The V gene end was trimmed by 4 bases and the J gene end by 5 bases; junction bases not matched to a gene: 8. The length of the CDR3 is 16 residues. The CDR3 protein is CASSHGLAGVEETQYF. CDR3 DNA sequence: TGCGCCAGCAGCCACGGACTAGCGGGAGTTGAGGAGACCCAGTACTTC.

This sequence joins TRBV12-5 and TRBJ1-3; possible D gene TRBD1, 5 bases. The V end was cut by 0 bases, the J end by 3 bases, with 18 bases between. The CDR3 sequence is 18 residues long. Germline V gene lookup returns CDR1 LGHNT and CDR2 FRNRAP. CDR3 protein: CASGLVSGTLVRGNTIYF. The CDR3 coding sequence is TGTGCTAGTGGTTTGGTAAGCGGGACGCTTGTACGTGGAAACACCATATATTTT.

The chain employs TRBV28 and TRBJ1-5, with 9 bases that match TRBD1. CDR3 size: 18 residues. The germline V gene has CDR1 MDHEN and CDR2 SYDVKM. Trimming at V came to 2 bases and at J to 4 bases, leaving 12 bases not matched to a gene. CDR3 protein: CASSLSGSGTGSNQPQHF. The CDR3 region has the DNA TGTGCCAGCAGTTTAAGTGGTTCCGGGACAGGGAGTAATCAGCCCCAGCATTTT.

For this clone: Germline is not matched at one junction end, which may reflect a read error. The V call is TRBV6-5, the J call TRBJ2-1, with 8 bases identical to TRBD2. From germline, CDR1 is MNHEY and CDR2 SVGAGI. This CDR3 contains 16 residues. The CDR3 DNA reads as TGTGCCAGCAGTCACTCAGGGGTAGCGGGGTCCGCTGAGCAGTTCTTC. It codes for CASSHSGVAGSAEQFF.

The CDR3: CASSIGIGLNTEAFF. For the CDR3, the DNA is TGTGCCAGTAGTATCGGGATAGGATTGAACACTGAAGCTTTCTTT. The chain recombines TRBV19 with TRBJ1-1; D is unresolved. CDR1 LNHDA and CDR2 SQIVND come from the germline V gene (reference sequence). The CDR3 totals 15 residues. V was trimmed by 3 bases and J by 0 bases, leaving 11 bases between them.

This clone showed up just once. The gene calls are TRBV10-2 and TRBJ1-1; no clear D gene. Germline values: CDR1 WSHSY, CDR2 SAAADI. This CDR3 contains 13 residues. Trimming took 6 bases from V and 0 from J, leaving 8 bases between them. CDR3 region: CASRQMMNTEAFF. Written as DNA, the CDR3 is TGCGCCAGCAGACAGATGATGAACACTGAAGCTTTCTTT.